Listed below are T cell receptor beta chains from one sample, sequenced in a study of TIL therapy for anti-PD-1-resistant metastatic lung cancer. Clones were sequenced by immunoSEQ multiplex PCR, and TCRdb holds only the in-frame ones, with some missing. The repertoire holds 20,000 to 30,000 clones, with over 55% as singletons. The sample in question was tumor tissue, obtained at baseline. The receptors here all came from a person aged 25 to 85 with non-small cell lung cancer. CDR3s include the opening cysteine and the closing phenylalanine or tryptophan. Each record gives: clone size, D gene, V gene, J gene, CDR3 DNA, CDR3 protein. A D gene is named only where the DNA matches it firmly. Size tells how often a clone was seen (once, few, many) or the class of an expanded clone, and some rows leave it out.

size: .; D: .; V: TRBV12-2; J: TRBJ2-3; DNA: TGTGCAAGTCCCCCATCCAGGGGACCTTCCACAGATACGCAGTATTTT; CDR3: CASPPSRGPSTDTQYF
size: few; D: TRBD2; V: TRBV19; J: TRBJ2-2; DNA: TGTGCCAGTAGTCCCCTAGCGGGTTCGACCGGGGAGCTGTTTTTT; CDR3: CASSPLAGSTGELFF
size: .; D: .; V: TRBV19; J: TRBJ1-5; DNA: TGTGCCAGTAGCCATGACAGCAATCAGCCCCAGCATTTT; CDR3: CASSHDSNQPQHF
size: .; D: .; V: TRBV5-1; J: TRBJ1-2; DNA: TGCGCCAGCAGCTTGGGCGGACAGCAGCTGGGAGGCTACACCTTC; CDR3: CASSLGGQQLGGYTF
size: .; D: .; V: TRBV4-1; J: TRBJ1-1; DNA: TGCGCCAGCAGCCATAGATCCACAGAGAACACTGAAGCTTTCTTT; CDR3: CASSHRSTENTEAFF
size: once; D: .; V: TRBV7-2; J: TRBJ1-1; DNA: TGTGCCAGCAGCTTAGAGGGGGGTCTGGTGAACACTGAAGCTTTCTTT; CDR3: CASSLEGGLVNTEAFF
size: .; D: .; V: TRBV7-2; J: TRBJ1-3; DNA: TGTGCCAGCAGCTTAGTGGGGCAGGGCTCTGGAAACACCATATATTTT; CDR3: CASSLVGQGSGNTIYF
size: .; D: .; V: TRBV5-5; J: TRBJ2-2; DNA: TGTGCCAGCAGCCTACAAGATCCCGGGGAGCTGTTTTTT; CDR3: CASSLQDPGELFF
size: .; D: .; V: TRBV5-6; J: TRBJ2-5; DNA: TGTGCCAGCAGCTCCGGCACGCAAGAGACCCAGTACTTC; CDR3: CASSSGTQETQYF
size: once; D: TRBD2; V: TRBV30; J: TRBJ2-7; DNA: TGTGCCTGGAGACTAGCGGGGGGGTACGAGCAGTACTTC; CDR3: CAWRLAGGYEQYF
size: .; D: TRBD1; V: TRBV14; J: TRBJ2-2; DNA: TGTGCCAGCAGCCGCACGACAGGGTTCTCCGGGGAGCTGTTTTTT; CDR3: CASSRTTGFSGELFF
size: few; D: .; V: TRBV10-1; J: TRBJ1-1; DNA: TGCGCCAGCAGTGAGACTAAGGGGGAGAACACTGAAGCTTTCTTT; CDR3: CASSETKGENTEAFF
size: .; D: .; V: TRBV30; J: TRBJ1-1; DNA: TGTGCCTGGAGCAAGACAGTGGGGACTGAAGCTTTCTTT; CDR3: CAWSKTVGTEAFF
size: .; D: TRBD2; V: TRBV9; J: TRBJ2-1; DNA: TGTGCCAGCAGCGTTGAGCGGGGCCATGGGAATGAGCAGTTCTTC; CDR3: CASSVERGHGNEQFF
size: .; D: .; V: TRBV10-2; J: TRBJ2-1; DNA: TGCGCCAGCAGTGATAGGGGTTCCTACAATGAGCAGTTCTTC; CDR3: CASSDRGSYNEQFF
size: .; D: .; V: TRBV25-1; J: TRBJ2-1; DNA: TGTGCCAGCAGTCGTCAGGGGTTGGATGAGCAGTTCTTC; CDR3: CASSRQGLDEQFF
size: .; D: .; V: TRBV2; J: TRBJ1-5; DNA: TGTGCCAGCAGTGGGGACAGCAATCAGCCCCAGCATTTT; CDR3: CASSGDSNQPQHF
size: .; D: .; V: TRBV5-3; J: TRBJ1-5; DNA: TGTGCCAGACACACTCACCCAGACAGTCAGTTTAATAGCAATCAGCCCCAGCATTTT; CDR3: CARHTHPDSQFNSNQPQHF
size: .; D: .; V: TRBV19; J: TRBJ2-1; DNA: TGTGCCAGTAGGAAGGATTACAATGAGCAGTTCTTC; CDR3: CASRKDYNEQFF
size: .; D: .; V: TRBV21-1; J: TRBJ2-7; DNA: TGTGCCACGCCGTTACAGGGTTGGGGCTACGAGCAGTACTTC; CDR3: CATPLQGWGYEQYF
size: once; D: .; V: TRBV6-5; J: TRBJ2-1; DNA: TGTGCCAGCACCCTGGGGGGGGGCCGCAATGAGCAGTTCTTC; CDR3: CASTLGGGRNEQFF
size: .; D: TRBD2; V: TRBV9; J: TRBJ2-2; DNA: TGTGCCAGCAGCAGAGCGGGGGGGCTCACCGGGGAGCTGTTTTTT; CDR3: CASSRAGGLTGELFF
size: .; D: .; V: TRBV11-1; J: TRBJ2-7; DNA: TGTGCCAGCAGCCACCTTTTAGGGGGGGGCCGCGAGCAGTACTTC; CDR3: CASSHLLGGGREQYF
size: .; D: .; V: TRBV6-4; J: TRBJ2-1; DNA: TGTGCCAGCAGTGACATAGGGGGGTGGAGTAATGAGCAGTTCTTC; CDR3: CASSDIGGWSNEQFF
size: .; D: TRBD1; V: TRBV6-1; J: TRBJ1-1; DNA: TGTGCCAGCAGTGAACGGTTCACTGTCGAGGGACAGCCGAACACTGAAGCTTTCTTT; CDR3: CASSERFTVEGQPNTEAFF
size: .; D: .; V: TRBV11-2; J: TRBJ1-4; DNA: TGTGCCAGCAGCTTAGATTGGAGAGGTTTGAATGAAAAACTGTTTTTT; CDR3: CASSLDWRGLNEKLFF
size: .; D: .; V: TRBV19; J: TRBJ1-4; DNA: TGTGCCAGTAGTGACGACTTTTCCCGGCCTAGGGAAAAACTGTTTTTT; CDR3: CASSDDFSRPREKLFF
size: .; D: .; V: TRBV5-1; J: TRBJ1-2; DNA: TGCGCCAGCAGCTTGGGTACAGAGCCTCTCTATGGCTACACCTTC; CDR3: CASSLGTEPLYGYTF
size: few; D: TRBD1; V: TRBV7-2; J: TRBJ2-5; DNA: TGTGCCAGCAGCTTAACAGGGGCGTGGGAGACCCAGTACTTC; CDR3: CASSLTGAWETQYF
size: once; D: .; V: TRBV19; J: TRBJ1-1; DNA: TGTGCCAGTAGTGAACTTCCACGGACGGTGACTTTCTTT; CDR3: CASSELPRTVTFF
size: .; D: .; V: TRBV7-9; J: TRBJ1-3; DNA: TGTGCCAGCAGCAGAAATAGCCTACACTCTGGAAACACCATATATTTT; CDR3: CASSRNSLHSGNTIYF
size: .; D: .; V: TRBV18; J: TRBJ1-6; DNA: TGTGCCAGCTCACTGACCGACAGCGATAATTCACCCCTCCACTTT; CDR3: CASSLTDSDNSPLHF
size: few; D: .; V: TRBV19; J: TRBJ1-5; DNA: TGTGCCAGTAGTATTGGCCAGAAGTTAAAGAGCAATCAGCCCCAGCATTTT; CDR3: CASSIGQKLKSNQPQHF
size: .; D: TRBD1; V: TRBV19; J: TRBJ1-1; DNA: TGTGCCAGTAAGGGGACAGGGGGCGCTGGGGACACTGAAGCTTTCTTT; CDR3: CASKGTGGAGDTEAFF
size: .; D: .; V: TRBV7-2; J: TRBJ2-7; DNA: TGTGCCAGCAGCCTGACATCTATAGAGGGCGAGCAGTACTTC; CDR3: CASSLTSIEGEQYF
size: few; D: .; V: TRBV6-1; J: TRBJ1-5; DNA: TGTGCCAGCAGTGCAGACTGGGGCCTCAATCAGCCCCAGCATTTT; CDR3: CASSADWGLNQPQHF
size: .; D: .; V: TRBV7-9; J: TRBJ1-2; DNA: TGTGCCAGCAGCCCCACCTTGCAACCTTCTGGCTATGGCTACACCTTC; CDR3: CASSPTLQPSGYGYTF
size: .; D: .; V: TRBV4-1; J: TRBJ2-7; DNA: TGCGCCAGCAGCCCCGGGGCAGGGGATGAGCAGTACTTC; CDR3: CASSPGAGDEQYF
size: .; D: .; V: TRBV7-7; J: TRBJ2-5; DNA: TGTGCTAGCAGCCCGACCGGACTATCCCAAGAGACCCAGTACTTC; CDR3: CASSPTGLSQETQYF
size: .; D: .; V: TRBV7-8; J: TRBJ2-5; DNA: TGTGCCAGCAGCTCACTACGGGAGACCCAGTACTTC; CDR3: CASSSLRETQYF
size: .; D: .; V: TRBV5-1; J: TRBJ2-1; DNA: TGCGCCAGCAGCTTACAGGGTTCCAAGTCCTACAATGAGCAGTTCTTC; CDR3: CASSLQGSKSYNEQFF
size: .; D: TRBD1; V: TRBV19; J: TRBJ1-2; DNA: TGTGCCAGCCACAGGGGGTCGGAAAACTATGGCTACACCTTC; CDR3: CASHRGSENYGYTF
size: .; D: TRBD1; V: TRBV5-1; J: TRBJ1-1; DNA: TGCGCCAGCAGCTCGGCACGACAGGGGGTTACCCACACTGAAGCTTTCTTT; CDR3: CASSSARQGVTHTEAFF
size: .; D: .; V: TRBV5-1; J: TRBJ1-5; DNA: TGCGCCAGCAGCCCCGAAGGCAGTTATAGCAATCAGCCCCAGCATTTT; CDR3: CASSPEGSYSNQPQHF
size: medium-sized; D: .; V: TRBV29-1; J: TRBJ2-5; DNA: TGCAGCGGTATTGGGGTGCCTTATGAGACCCAGTACTTC; CDR3: CSGIGVPYETQYF
size: .; D: TRBD2; V: TRBV7-7; J: TRBJ2-5; DNA: TGTGCTAGCAGCTTAGAAGCGGGGGAGGAAGAGACCCAGTACTTC; CDR3: CASSLEAGEEETQYF
size: .; D: .; V: TRBV5-5; J: TRBJ1-2; DNA: TGTGCCAGCAGCGTGGACAGACCCGACTATGGCTACACCTTC; CDR3: CASSVDRPDYGYTF
size: .; D: .; V: TRBV5-6; J: TRBJ2-5; DNA: TGTGCCAGCAGCTTCAATCTCCCACAAGAGACCCAGTACTTC; CDR3: CASSFNLPQETQYF
size: .; D: .; V: TRBV10-1; J: TRBJ2-1; DNA: TGCGCCAGCAGGCAGCGGCTAAGCGATGAGCAGTTCTTC; CDR3: CASRQRLSDEQFF
size: .; D: .; V: TRBV11-2; J: TRBJ2-7; DNA: TGTGCCAGCAGCCCCTCCCCGGACGTTCAGCAGTACTTC; CDR3: CASSPSPDVQQYF
size: .; D: .; V: TRBV6-1; J: TRBJ1-1; DNA: TGTGCCAGCAGTGTTGACAGCTACACTGAAGCTTTCTTT; CDR3: CASSVDSYTEAFF
size: .; D: .; V: TRBV19; J: TRBJ2-7; DNA: TGTGCCAGTAGTCCGGACTACGAGCAGTACTTC; CDR3: CASSPDYEQYF
size: .; D: TRBD1; V: TRBV27; J: TRBJ2-7; DNA: TGTGCCAGCAGTTACCTGATTGTCCCGAACAGGGGCACCTACGAGCAGTACTTC; CDR3: CASSYLIVPNRGTYEQYF